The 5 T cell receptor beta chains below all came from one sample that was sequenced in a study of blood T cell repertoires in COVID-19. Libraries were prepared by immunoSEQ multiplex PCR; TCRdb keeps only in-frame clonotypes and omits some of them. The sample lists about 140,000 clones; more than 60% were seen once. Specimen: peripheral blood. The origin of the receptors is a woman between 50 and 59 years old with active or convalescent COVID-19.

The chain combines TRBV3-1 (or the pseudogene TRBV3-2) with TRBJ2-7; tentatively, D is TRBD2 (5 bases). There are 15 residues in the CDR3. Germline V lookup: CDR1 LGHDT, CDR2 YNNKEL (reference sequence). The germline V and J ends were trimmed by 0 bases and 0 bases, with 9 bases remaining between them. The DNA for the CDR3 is TGTGCCAGCAGCCAAGAGGCGGGCCGCTCCTACGAGCAGTACTTC. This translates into CASSQEAGRSYEQYF.

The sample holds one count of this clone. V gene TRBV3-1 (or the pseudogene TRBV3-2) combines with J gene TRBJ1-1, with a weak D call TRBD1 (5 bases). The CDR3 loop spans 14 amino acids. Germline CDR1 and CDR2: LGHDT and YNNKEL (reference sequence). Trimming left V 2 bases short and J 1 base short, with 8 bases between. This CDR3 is CASSQRGGNTEAFF. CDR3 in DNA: TGTGCCAGCAGCCAACGGGGGGGGAACACTGAAGCTTTCTTT.

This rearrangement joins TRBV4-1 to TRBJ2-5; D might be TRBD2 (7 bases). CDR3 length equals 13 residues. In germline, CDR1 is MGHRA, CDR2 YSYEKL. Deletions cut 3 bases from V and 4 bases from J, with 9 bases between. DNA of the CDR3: TGCGCCAGCAGCCAGGGGGGGCCAGAGACCCAGTACTTC. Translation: CASSQGGPETQYF.

The CDR3 here is CASSATGGTEAFF. In DNA form, the CDR3 reads TGTGCCAGCAGTGCAACAGGGGGCACTGAAGCTTTCTTT. The chain couples TRBV6-6 to TRBJ1-1; TRBD1 matches 8 bases. V lost 5 bases to trimming and J lost 4 bases; unmatched junction nucleotides: 3. The CDR3 loop spans 13 amino acids. In germline, CDR1 is MNHNY, CDR2 SVGAGI (reference sequence).

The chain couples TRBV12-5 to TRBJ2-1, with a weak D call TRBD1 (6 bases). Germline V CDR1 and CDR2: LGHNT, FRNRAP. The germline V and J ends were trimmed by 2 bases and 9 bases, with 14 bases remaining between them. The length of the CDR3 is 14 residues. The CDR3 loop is CASGLFGGATEQFF. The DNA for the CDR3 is TGTGCTAGTGGTTTGTTTGGGGGCGCCACTGAGCAGTTCTTC.